A single sample gave rise to the 28 T cell receptor beta chains below, sequenced in a study of alternative splicing in chronic myeloid leukemia remission (dated by TCRdb to about 2020). Study-wide context: Remission specimens from the trials were collected at major or complete molecular response, at 12 or 24 months of TKI therapy.

In light of the paper, this sample's time point label describes: major or complete molecular response after front-line TKI therapy. The receptor library was made with bulk RNA-seq. Sequencing was performed on an Illumina HiSeq 2500. The TruSeq Stranded RNA sample prep kit was used to generate libraries of poly-A-enriched mRNA from an input of about 0.98 ug total RNA. The reads were reprocessed in TCRdb, with one entry per CDR3 protein sequence and no accompanying DNA. This sample comprises about 550 distinct CDR3 sequences, 95% of them detected only once. The ten largest clones capture approximately 8.4% of the sample. The sample here was PBMCs or total blood leukocytes (not recorded which), taken during remission. The receptors derive from an adult with chronic myeloid leukemia.

V gene TRBV24-1 combines with J gene TRBJ2-1; the D call of TRBD2 rests on TCRdb alone, since no DNA is present to check it. This CDR3 contains 16 residues. Germline V gives CDR1 KGHDR, CDR2 SFDVKD. The CDR3 loop reads CATSGAEAPTYNEQFF.

V is TRBV7-8 and J is TRBJ2-7; with no DNA, the TCRdb D assignment of TRBD1 cannot be verified. The length of the CDR3 is 15 residues. From germline, CDR1 is SGHVS and CDR2 FQNEAQ. The CDR3 here is CASSLGQGSTAEQYF.

J is TRBJ2-5 and V is TRBV12-3 or TRBV12-4; the TRBD1 assignment by TCRdb is unverifiable without DNA. The CDR3 length is 13 residues. The CDR3 here is CASSFMGQETQYF.

V is TRBV4-1 and J is TRBJ1-3. The CDR3 spans 15 residues. Germline V gene sequence: CDR1 MGHRA, CDR2 YSYEKL. The CDR3: CASSQRTASGNTIYF.

This clonotype was detected once. The chain has TRBV10-3 and TRBJ2-5; TCRdb returns TRBD2, unconfirmable since there is no DNA. The CDR3 is made up of 15 amino acids. Germline CDR1 ENHRY, CDR2 SYGVKD. The CDR3 is CAISGPAQGVETQYF.

This chain uses TRBV2 with TRBJ1-1; no DNA is available, so the TRBD1 call from TCRdb remains unchecked. The CDR3 spans 15 residues. CDR1 and CDR2 from the germline V gene are SNHLY and FYNNEI. This CDR3 is CASSPQGFAHTEAFF. Looking up the rest from reference TRBV2 and TRBJ1-1 gives the full variable domain: EPEVTQTPSHQVTQMGQEVILRCVPISNHLYFYWYRQILGQKVEFLVSFYNNEISEKSEIFDDQFSVERPDGSNFTLKIRSTKLEDSAMYFCASSPQGFAHTEAFFGQGTRLTVV.

The chain joins TRBV7-9 to TRBJ2-1; TCRdb indicates TRBD2, and absent DNA this call remains unverified. Germline V lookup: CDR1 SEHNR, CDR2 FQNEAQ (reference sequence). This CDR3 spans 18 amino acids. The CDR3 here is CASSSPGTSEISYNEQFF.

The chain couples TRBV27 to TRBJ1-1. Per the germline V gene, CDR1 is MNHEY and CDR2 is SMNVEV (reference sequence). The CDR3 has 12 residues. CDR3 loop: CASSPQLGEAFF.

The gene calls are TRBV6-5 and TRBJ1-6. The length of the CDR3 is 17 residues. Germline V gene data show CDR1 as MNHEY and CDR2 as SVGAGI. CDR3 amino acids: CASSASQRPSYNSPLHF.

J is TRBJ2-3 and V is TRBV18; the D call from TCRdb, TRBD2, cannot be confirmed without DNA. The CDR3 extends over 14 amino acids. The germline gives CDR1 KGHSH, CDR2 LQKENI. The CDR3 reads CASSPQGSTDTQYF.

V and J are TRBV7-8 and TRBJ1-1. The CDR3 totals 16 residues. Germline V gene lookup returns CDR1 SGHVS and CDR2 FQNEAQ. CDR3 region: CASSLGGAGVNTEAFF.

This clonotype has a handful of counts. This chain joins TRBV27 and TRBJ2-1; TCRdb's D gene call, TRBD2, goes unchecked for lack of DNA. Germline V gives CDR1 MNHEY, CDR2 SMNVEV (reference sequence). The CDR3 length is 15 residues. The CDR3 spells CASSLLVTSVDEQFF.

The V call is TRBV11-2, the J call TRBJ2-3; TCRdb calls TRBD2, which cannot be checked without DNA. The CDR3 extends over 15 amino acids. Germline-derived CDR1 and CDR2 are SGHAT and FQNNGV. The CDR3 here is CASSKRTGGQDTQYF.

The chain couples TRBV6-5 to TRBJ2-5; TCRdb's D call of TRBD2 is untestable without DNA. Germline CDR1 MNHEY, CDR2 SVGAGI. There are 13 residues in the CDR3. The CDR3 reads CASSYSTGETQYF.

CDR3: CASSRDRNEKLFF. The V and J genes are TRBV12-3 or TRBV12-4 and TRBJ1-4. This CDR3 is 13 amino acids long.

This rearrangement joins TRBV10-3 to TRBJ2-5; no DNA is available, so the TRBD1 call from TCRdb remains unchecked. Germline V CDR1 and CDR2: ENHRY, SYGVKD. The CDR3 totals 12 residues. Here the CDR3 reads CAISDREETQYF.

The chain employs TRBV6-1 and TRBJ1-1. Germline loops: CDR1 MNHNS, CDR2 SASEGT. This CDR3 is built from 14 residues. The CDR3 region is CASRGDLRSIEAFF.

This CDR3 reads CASSPGRLYGYTF. This chain uses TRBV18 with TRBJ1-2. The CDR3 runs 13 residues. The V gene's germline CDR1 is KGHSH and CDR2 LQKENI.

This rearrangement joins TRBV2 to TRBJ1-5. The CDR3 sequence is 15 residues long. CDR1 is SNHLY and CDR2 is FYNNEI in the germline V gene. CDR3: CASKGGGSSNQPQHF.

This clonotype was detected a few times. CDR3 loop: CASSYQGTTEAFF. V and J are TRBV6-2 or TRBV6-3 and TRBJ1-1; the D call from TCRdb, TRBD1, cannot be confirmed without DNA. Germline V lookup: CDR1 MNHEY, CDR2 SVGEGT. CDR3 length: 13 residues.

The rearrangement joins TRBV5-6 to TRBJ1-5. The germline V gene has CDR1 SGHDT and CDR2 YYEEEE. The CDR3 has 15 amino acids. The CDR3 protein is CASSRVGGMNQPQHF. The entire variable domain, with the rest obtained from reference TRBV5-6 and TRBJ1-5, is as follows: DAGVTQSPTHLIKTRGQQVTLRCSPKSGHDTVSWYQQALGQGPQFIFQYYEEEERQRGNFPDRFSGHQFPNYSSELNVNALLLGDSALYLCASSRVGGMNQPQHFGDGTRLSIL.

This rearrangement joins TRBV6-6 to TRBJ2-2; the D gene TCRdb calls, TRBD2, cannot be checked with no DNA. Germline CDR1 MNHNY, CDR2 SVGAGI (reference sequence). This CDR3 has 15 residues. Here the CDR3 reads CASSLGGANTGELFF.

The chain employs TRBV6-5 and TRBJ1-4; TCRdb proposes TRBD1, but this gene call is untestable without DNA. Per germline, CDR1 MNHEY and CDR2 SVGAGI. The CDR3 is 14 residues long. The CDR3 loop is CASSYVQGREKLFF.

The chain links TRBV3-1 to TRBJ2-3. Germline lookup yields CDR1 LGHDT and CDR2 YNNKEL (reference sequence). The CDR3 totals 14 residues. CDR3: CASSQDMGTDTQYF.

The chain recombines TRBV3-1 with TRBJ1-5. This CDR3 comprises 15 residues. Germline V gene lookup returns CDR1 LGHDT and CDR2 YNNKEL (reference sequence). The CDR3 protein is CASSQVSGSNQPQHF.

The rearrangement uses TRBV12-3 or TRBV12-4 and TRBJ2-2; TCRdb names TRBD2, which stays unverified in the absence of DNA. This CDR3 contains 16 residues. CDR3 in amino acids: CASISLGALRHGELFF.

The chain carries TRBV18 and TRBJ1-2; TCRdb calls TRBD1, which cannot be checked without DNA. This CDR3 is 13 amino acids long. The germline CDR1 and CDR2 sequences are KGHSH and LQKENI. The CDR3 loop is CASSPGQDYGYTF.

This chain uses TRBV7-2 with TRBJ2-1. This CDR3 is built from 13 residues. Germline V gene lookup returns CDR1 SGHTA and CDR2 FQGNSA. CDR3 loop: CASSLSQSNEQFF.